This T cell receptor (beta chain) was obtained from a study of molecular identifiers for immune sequencing clone quantification. Overall study findings and caveats: Whereas naive cells kept under 1% of molecules in clones above 20 RNA copies, such clones held over 97% in effectors.

In regard to this clonotype: The antigen is not known. Its ends do not fully match the called genes, so a read error is possible.

The CDR3 is 12 residues long. Per germline, CDR1 MGHRA and CDR2 YSYEKL. TCRdb re-called the PCR reads through MiXCR, storing one row per CDR3 protein. The sample has 400,000 to 600,000 distinct CDR3 sequences; roughly 25% are singletons. This receptor was taken from a human donor in good health. Some libraries in this study had Jurkat cell RNA spiked in. The genes are TRBV4-1 and TRBJ2-1; TRBD1 might be the D (5 bases). The specimen sequenced was naive CD8+ T cells from blood, with Jurkat cell RNA spiked in. Subset meaning: FACS-sorted CD8+CD4-CCR7+CD45RA+ naive T cells. The CDR3 DNA is TGCGCCAGCACCCAAGGGGTAAATGAGCAGTTCTTC. Encoded protein: CASTQGVNEQFF.